The following is a T cell receptor (beta chain) sequence with its context. Its antigen remains unknown. The record originates from a study of T cells in localized non-small cell lung cancer. General study points: Sequencing, confined to only one tumor region, leaves heterogeneity possible. There were a median about 53 of the top 100 tumor clones appearing in adjacent lung.

The data were produced by immunoSEQ multiplex PCR, yet TCRdb's version contains in-frame clones alone and is incomplete. This table holds under 150,000 clones, around 89% found once. The starting material was peripheral blood, obtained before any cancer treatment. This clonotype was obtained from an older female donor with stage I lung adenocarcinoma.

The CDR3 loop reads CASSLTGTGETQYF. CDR3 nucleotide sequence: TGTGCCAGCAGTCTTACCGGGACAGGGGAGACCCAGTACTTC. The genes are TRBV28 and TRBJ2-5, with 9 bases lining up with TRBD1. The V gene end was trimmed by 5 bases and the J gene end by 5 bases; junction bases not matched to a gene: 6. CDR3 length: 14 residues. CDR1 is MDHEN, CDR2 SYDVKM, per germline.